These 7 T cell receptor beta chains share one sample of origin, sequenced in a study of OX40 agonist ivuxolimab in advanced cancers. Sequenced by immunoSEQ multiplex PCR; TCRdb stores in-frame clones only, minus some. In the table there are around 46,000 clones, more than 75% of which are singletons. This material consisted of CD4+ or CD8+ T cells sorted from blood, taken in a trial of the OX40 agonist ivuxolimab. The receptors were gathered from an adult with an advanced solid tumor such as melanoma, head and neck, liver or kidney cancer.

This chain connects TRBV5-5 to TRBJ1-2, with TRBD1 as a possible D gene (5 bases). Germline V gives CDR1 SGHKS, CDR2 YYEKEE (reference sequence). V was pared by 9 bases and J by 4 bases, with 13 bases between. This CDR3 has 12 residues. CDR3 region: CATERGGYGYTF. The CDR3 nucleotides read TGTGCCACCGAGAGGGGCGGCTATGGCTACACCTTC.

J is TRBJ1-1 and V is TRBV6-5; D gene unclear. This CDR3 spans 16 amino acids. CDR1 is MNHEY, CDR2 SVGAGI, per germline. V lost 2 bases, J lost 3 bases, and 16 bases lay in between. The CDR3 is CASSYTLAAIYTEAFF. The CDR3 nucleotides read TGTGCCAGCAGTTACACCCTGGCGGCCATCTACACTGAAGCTTTCTTT.

This chain joins TRBV19 and TRBJ2-7, with 9 nucleotides matching TRBD2. The germline gives CDR1 LNHDA, CDR2 SQIVND (reference sequence). J was trimmed by 4 bases and V by 3 bases; bases with no gene match: 1. The CDR3 loop spans 13 amino acids. In DNA form, the CDR3 reads TGTGCCAGTAGTATCACTAGCGGGTACGAGCAGTACTTC. This gives the protein CASSITSGYEQYF.

The chain links TRBV5-6 to TRBJ2-2; D is possibly TRBD1 or TRBD2 (5 bases each). The germline CDR1 and CDR2 sequences are SGHDT and YYEEEE. The CDR3 has 15 residues. The V and J ends lost 5 bases and 4 bases respectively, with 15 bases between them. For the CDR3, the DNA is TGTGCCAGCAGGGGGGACCCCACGGCCACCGGGGAGCTGTTTTTT. Translated: CASRGDPTATGELFF.

This chain links TRBV7-3 with TRBJ2-3; a weak D match, TRBD2 (5 bases). V was clipped by 1 base and J by 1 base, with 6 bases between them. CDR1 and CDR2 from the germline V gene are SGHTA and FQGTGA. The CDR3 runs to 14 residues. This CDR3 is CASSLIGGTDTQYF. As DNA, the CDR3 is TGTGCCAGCAGCTTAATCGGGGGCACAGATACGCAGTATTTT.

The V and J genes are TRBV6-5 and TRBJ1-2; D call uncertain. There are 12 residues in the CDR3. V dropped 3 bases and J dropped 8 bases, with 10 bases sitting between them. CDR1 is MNHEY, CDR2 SVGAGI, per germline. The CDR3, as DNA: TGTGCCAGCAGTTATTCGACTGGGGGCTACACCTTC. Its translation is CASSYSTGGYTF.

This sequence joins TRBV7-6 and TRBJ1-2; no definite D call. The CDR3 covers 14 residues. V gave up 3 bases and J gave up 3 bases, with 11 bases separating them. Germline values: CDR1 SGHVS, CDR2 FNYEAQ. CDR3: CASSLGGEDYGYTF. The CDR3 coding sequence is TGTGCCAGCAGCTTGGGTGGAGAGGACTATGGCTACACCTTC. Looking up the rest from reference TRBV7-6 and TRBJ1-2 gives the full variable domain: GAGVSQSPRYKVTKRGQDVALRCDPISGHVSLYWYRQALGQGPEFLTYFNYEAQQDKSGLPNDRFSAERPEGSISTLTIQRTEQRDSAMYRCASSLGGEDYGYTFGSGTRLTVV.